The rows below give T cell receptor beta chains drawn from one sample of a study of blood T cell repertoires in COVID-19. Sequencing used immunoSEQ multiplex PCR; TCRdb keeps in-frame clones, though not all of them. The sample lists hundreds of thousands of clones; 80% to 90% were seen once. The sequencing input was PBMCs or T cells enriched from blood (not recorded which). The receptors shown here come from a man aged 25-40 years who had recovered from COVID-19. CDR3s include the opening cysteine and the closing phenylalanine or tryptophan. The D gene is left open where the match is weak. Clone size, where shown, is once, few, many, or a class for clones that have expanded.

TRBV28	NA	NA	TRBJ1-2	TGTGCCAGCCTCAGGGGATATGATGGCTACACCTTC	CASLRGYDGYTF
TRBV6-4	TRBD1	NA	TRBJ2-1	TGTGCCAGCAGTGAGTCGGGACAGGGTTGGAATGAGCAGTTCTTC	CASSESGQGWNEQFF
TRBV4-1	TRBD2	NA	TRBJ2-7	TGCGCCAGCAGCCTAGCGGGAGGGAGCTCCTACGAGCAGTACTTC	CASSLAGGSSYEQYF
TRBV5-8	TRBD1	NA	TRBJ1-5	TGTGCCAGCAGCTTGGACAGGGGAAACCTCGGTCAGCCCCAGCATTTT	CASSLDRGNLGQPQHF
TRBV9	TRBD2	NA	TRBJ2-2	TGTGCCAGCAGCGTAGGAGGAGCGGGGACTACCGGGGAGCTGTTTTTT	CASSVGGAGTTGELFF
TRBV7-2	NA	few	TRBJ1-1	TGTGCCAGCAGCTTATTCCGACAGGACGTGAACACTGAAGCTTTCTTT	CASSLFRQDVNTEAFF
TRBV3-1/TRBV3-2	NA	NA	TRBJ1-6	TGTGCCAGCAGCTGGGACACGGGGAATTCACCCCTCCACTTT	CASSWDTGNSPLHF
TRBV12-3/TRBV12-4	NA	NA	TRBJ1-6	TGTGCCAGCAGTTTGGAGGACAATTCACCCCTCCACTTT	CASSLEDNSPLHF
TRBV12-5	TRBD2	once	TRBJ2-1	TGTGCTACAAAACTAGCGGGAGGGAACAATGAGCAGTTCTTC	CATKLAGGNNEQFF
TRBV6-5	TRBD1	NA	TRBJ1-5	TGTGCCACAGGACAGGGCGGTCAGCCCCAGCATTTT	CATGQGGQPQHF
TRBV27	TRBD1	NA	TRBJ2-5	TGTGCCAGCAGTTTGTTCTCCGGGACAGCTCAAGAGACCCAGTACTTC	CASSLFSGTAQETQYF
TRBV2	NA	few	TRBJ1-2	TGTGCCAGCAGCGCTCGGTTCGGTTACACCTTC	CASSARFGYTF
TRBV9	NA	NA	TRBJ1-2	TGTGCCAGCAGCCCCACAAACTCGCCTGGGACGACAGGCCTCTATGGCTACACCTTC	CASSPTNSPGTTGLYGYTF
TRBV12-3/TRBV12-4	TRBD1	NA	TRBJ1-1	TGTGCCAGCAGTTCCTCCGACAGGGGGTACACTTTCTTT	CASSSSDRGYTFF
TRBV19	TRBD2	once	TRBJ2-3	TGTGCCAGCCACGGGACTAGCGGGATTCCCGCTTACACAGATACGCAGTATTTT	CASHGTSGIPAYTDTQYF
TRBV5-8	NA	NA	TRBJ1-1	TGTGCCAGCAGCTCAGGATTCACTGAAGCTTTCTTT	CASSSGFTEAFF
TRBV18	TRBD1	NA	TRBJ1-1	TGTGCCAGCTCACCAAAGACGGGGACAGGGCGGAACACTGAAGCTTTCTTT	CASSPKTGTGRNTEAFF
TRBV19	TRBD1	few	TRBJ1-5	TGTGCCAGTAGTGGGACAGGGGGCAATCAGCCCCAGCATTTT	CASSGTGGNQPQHF
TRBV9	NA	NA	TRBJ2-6	TGTGCCAGCAGCGTAGAAGGGCAGGGGTCCTCTGGGGCCAACGTCCTGACTTTC	CASSVEGQGSSGANVLTF
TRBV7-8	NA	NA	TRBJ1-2	TGTGCCAGCAGCTTAAGGGACACAAGCTATGGCTACACCTTC	CASSLRDTSYGYTF
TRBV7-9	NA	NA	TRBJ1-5	TGTGCCAGCAGCTCCCCCGATCAGCCCCAGCATTTT	CASSSPDQPQHF
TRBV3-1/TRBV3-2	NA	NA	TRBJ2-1	TGTGCCAGCAGCCATTCGCGGTACAATGAGCAGTTCTTC	CASSHSRYNEQFF
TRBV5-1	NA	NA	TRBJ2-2	TGCGCCAGCAGCTTGGCCCAGGGTTCCGGGGAGCTGTTTTTT	CASSLAQGSGELFF
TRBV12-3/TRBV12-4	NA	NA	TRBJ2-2	TGTGCCAGCAGCCTAGCGAACACCGGGGAGCTGTTTTTT	CASSLANTGELFF
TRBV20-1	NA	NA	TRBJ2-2	TGCAGTGCTAGTCAGAACACCGGGGAGCTGTTTTTT	CSASQNTGELFF
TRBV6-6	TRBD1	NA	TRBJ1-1	TGTGCCAGCAGCCCCGGGACAGCGGATGAAGCTTTCTTT	CASSPGTADEAFF
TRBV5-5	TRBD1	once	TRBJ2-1	TGTGCCAGCAGCTTCCGAGGGACAGGGGTAAATGAGCAGTTCTTC	CASSFRGTGVNEQFF